This T cell receptor (beta chain) was obtained from a study of control samples from healthy donors and cancer patients. This CDR3 is 15 amino acids long. V was cut by 3 bases and J by 7 bases, with 22 bases left in between. Germline CDR1 is SQVTM and CDR2 is ANQGSEA. Clones were sequenced by immunoSEQ multiplex PCR, and TCRdb holds only the in-frame ones, with some missing. The sample holds 200,000 to 250,000 clones, 85% to 95% seen once. This clone has a single count. Sequenced: blood. The chain employs TRBV29-1 and TRBJ2-7; D is uncertain. The origin of this receptor is a man aged 50 or older in good health. The CDR3 nucleotides are TGCAGCGTTGACCTTGGGCAGGCTCTCCCCGGAGAGCAGTACTTC. This encodes CSVDLGQALPGEQYF.